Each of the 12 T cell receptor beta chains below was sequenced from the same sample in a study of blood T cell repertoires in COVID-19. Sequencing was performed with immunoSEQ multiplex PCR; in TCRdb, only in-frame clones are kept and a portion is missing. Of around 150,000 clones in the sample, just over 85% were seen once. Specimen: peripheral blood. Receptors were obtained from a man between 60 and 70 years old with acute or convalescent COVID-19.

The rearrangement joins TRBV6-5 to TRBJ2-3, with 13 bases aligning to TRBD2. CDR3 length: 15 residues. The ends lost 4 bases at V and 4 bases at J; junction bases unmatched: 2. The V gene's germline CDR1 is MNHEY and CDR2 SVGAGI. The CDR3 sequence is CASSSTSGRPDTQYF. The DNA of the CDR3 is TGTGCCAGCAGTTCGACTAGCGGGAGGCCAGATACGCAGTATTTT.

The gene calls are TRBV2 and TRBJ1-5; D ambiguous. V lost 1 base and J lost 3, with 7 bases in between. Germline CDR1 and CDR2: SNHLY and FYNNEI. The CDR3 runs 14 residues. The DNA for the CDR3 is TGTGCCAGCAGTGAAGTCACAGACAATCAGCCCCAGCATTTT. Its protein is CASSEVTDNQPQHF.

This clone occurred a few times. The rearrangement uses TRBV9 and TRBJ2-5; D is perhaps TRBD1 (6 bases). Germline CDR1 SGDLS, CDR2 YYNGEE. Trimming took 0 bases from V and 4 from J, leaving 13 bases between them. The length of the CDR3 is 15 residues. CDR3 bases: TGTGCCAGCAGCGTAGATAATGGGGGCGGAGAGACCCAGTACTTC. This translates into CASSVDNGGGETQYF.

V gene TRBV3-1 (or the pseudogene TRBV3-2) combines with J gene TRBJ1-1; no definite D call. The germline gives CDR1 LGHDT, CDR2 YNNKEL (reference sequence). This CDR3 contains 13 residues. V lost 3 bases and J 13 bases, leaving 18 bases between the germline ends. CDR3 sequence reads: CASSQGSGTGVFF. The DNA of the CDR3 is TGTGCCAGCAGCCAGGGTTCGGGAACTGGGGTTTTCTTT.

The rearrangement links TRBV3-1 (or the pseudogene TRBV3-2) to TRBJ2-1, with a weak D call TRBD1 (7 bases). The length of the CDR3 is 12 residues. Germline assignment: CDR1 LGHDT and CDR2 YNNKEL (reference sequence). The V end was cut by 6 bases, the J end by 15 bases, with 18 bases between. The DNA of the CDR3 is TGTGCCAGCAGTCCTAACAGGGGAGGAACGTTCTTC. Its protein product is CASSPNRGGTFF.

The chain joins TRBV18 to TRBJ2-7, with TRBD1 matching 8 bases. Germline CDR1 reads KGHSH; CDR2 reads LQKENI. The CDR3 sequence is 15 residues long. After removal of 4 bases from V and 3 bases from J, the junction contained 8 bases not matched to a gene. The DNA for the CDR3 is TGTGCCAGCTCACGAACCCAGGGGGCTGACTACGAGCAGTACTTC. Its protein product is CASSRTQGADYEQYF. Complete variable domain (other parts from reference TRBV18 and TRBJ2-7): NAGVMQNPRHLVRRRGQEARLRCSPMKGHSHVYWYRQLPEEGLKFMVYLQKENIIDESGMPKERFSAEFPKEGPSILRIQQVVRGDSAAYFCASSRTQGADYEQYFGPGTRLTVT.

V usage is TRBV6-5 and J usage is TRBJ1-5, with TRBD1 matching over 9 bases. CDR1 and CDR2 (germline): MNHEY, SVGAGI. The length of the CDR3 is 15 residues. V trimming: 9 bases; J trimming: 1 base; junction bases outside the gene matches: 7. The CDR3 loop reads CASRQGVGSNQPQHF. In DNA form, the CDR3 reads TGTGCCAGTCGACAGGGGGTTGGGAGCAATCAGCCCCAGCATTTT.

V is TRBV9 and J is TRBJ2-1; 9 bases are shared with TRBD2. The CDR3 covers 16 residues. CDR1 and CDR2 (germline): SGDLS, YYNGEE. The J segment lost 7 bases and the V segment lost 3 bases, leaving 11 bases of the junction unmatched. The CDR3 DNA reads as TGTGCCAGCAGCGGAAGAGCGGGAGGACGGGGAAATGAGCAGTTCTTC. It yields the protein CASSGRAGGRGNEQFF. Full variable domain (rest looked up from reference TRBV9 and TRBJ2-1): DSGVTQTPKHLITATGQRVTLRCSPRSGDLSVYWYQQSLDQGLQFLIQYYNGEERAKGNILERFSAQQFPDLHSELNLSSLELGDSALYFCASSGRAGGRGNEQFFGPGTRLTVL.

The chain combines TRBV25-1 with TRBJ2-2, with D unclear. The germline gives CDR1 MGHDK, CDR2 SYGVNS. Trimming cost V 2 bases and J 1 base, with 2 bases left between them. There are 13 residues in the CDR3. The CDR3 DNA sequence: TGTGCCAGCAGTGAACAGAACACCGGGGAGCTGTTTTTT. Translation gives CASSEQNTGELFF.

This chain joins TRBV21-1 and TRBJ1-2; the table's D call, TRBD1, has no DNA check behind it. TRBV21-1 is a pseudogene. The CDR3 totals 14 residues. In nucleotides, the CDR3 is TGTGCCAGCAGCATGACAGCCTCTAACTATGGCTACACCTTC. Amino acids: CASSMTASNYGYTF.

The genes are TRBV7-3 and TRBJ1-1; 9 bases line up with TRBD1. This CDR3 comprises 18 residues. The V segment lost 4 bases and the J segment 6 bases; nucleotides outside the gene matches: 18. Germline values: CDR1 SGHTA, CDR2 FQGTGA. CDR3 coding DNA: TGTGCCAGCAGCTACTCGAGGACAGGGGAGCCGTTTCGGTCTGAAGCTTTCTTT. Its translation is CASSYSRTGEPFRSEAFF.

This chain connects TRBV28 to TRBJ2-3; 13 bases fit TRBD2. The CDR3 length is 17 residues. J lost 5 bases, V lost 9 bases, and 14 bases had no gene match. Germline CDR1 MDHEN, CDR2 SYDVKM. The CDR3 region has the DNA TGTGCCAGTGGACTAGCGGGAGATGCTCCGGGAGGAGATACGCAGTATTTT. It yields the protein CASGLAGDAPGGDTQYF.